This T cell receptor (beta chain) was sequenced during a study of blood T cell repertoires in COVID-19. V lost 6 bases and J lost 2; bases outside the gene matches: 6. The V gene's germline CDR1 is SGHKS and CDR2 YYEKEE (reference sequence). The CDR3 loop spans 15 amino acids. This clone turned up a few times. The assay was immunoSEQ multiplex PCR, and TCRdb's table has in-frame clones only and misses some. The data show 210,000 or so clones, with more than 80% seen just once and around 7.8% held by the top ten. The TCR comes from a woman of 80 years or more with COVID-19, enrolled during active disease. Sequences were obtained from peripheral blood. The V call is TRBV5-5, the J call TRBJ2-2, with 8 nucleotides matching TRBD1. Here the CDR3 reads CASTQDRVNTGELFF. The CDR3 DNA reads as TGTGCCAGCACCCAGGACAGGGTTAACACCGGGGAGCTGTTTTTT.